This TCR beta chain was sequenced during a study of spatial heterogeneity in lung cancer. Study as a whole: The donor group consisted of roughly 70 patients who had untreated, early-stage non-small cell lung cancer.

Stated time point: blood at routine non-recurrence follow-up after resection. V gave up 4 bases and J gave up 7 bases, with 7 bases separating them. Germline V CDR1 and CDR2: SNHLY, FYNNEI. This CDR3 spans 12 amino acids. This clonotype rates as medium-sized. TCRdb re-called the 5' RACE reads with MiXCR, one entry per CDR3 protein. The table shows several thousand distinct CDR3 sequences, with 26% occurring only once. This material consisted of PBMCs, taken at follow-up. The clonotype was recovered from a male donor with early-stage non-small cell lung cancer. The chain recombines TRBV2 with TRBJ2-2; D gene uncertain. CDR3 in amino acids: CASSGGGGELFF. Written as DNA, the CDR3 is TGTGCCAGCAGTGGGGGTGGCGGGGAGCTGTTTTTT.